The clone carrying this T cell receptor (beta chain) was seen a few times. Employing constant-segment primers, 5'RACE generated TCR alpha and TCR beta cDNA libraries bearing sample barcodes and UMIs. TCRdb re-called the 5' RACE reads with MiXCR, one entry per CDR3 protein. This table has hundreds of thousands of distinct CDR3 sequences, 20% to 30% appearing once. These data are taken from a study of T-cell memory formation after mild COVID-19. The CDR3 sequence is 14 residues long. The V gene end was trimmed by 4 bases and the J gene end by 5 bases; junction bases not matched to a gene: 7. Germline CDR1 and CDR2: SGHVS and FNYEAQ.

Sequenced input: PBMCs or a T cell subset sorted from them (not recorded which). The source is an adult woman who had mild COVID-19 (a few samples of this study predate the infection). Cell type and time point are not known. This chain uses TRBV7-6 with TRBJ2-7; 8 bases map to TRBD1. CDR3: CASSSQGAGNEQYF. The DNA of the CDR3 is TGTGCCAGCAGCTCTCAGGGGGCTGGGAACGAGCAGTACTTC.